What follows describes a single T cell receptor beta chain. Trimming at V came to 5 bases and at J to 2 bases, leaving 12 bases not matched to a gene. The CDR3 contains 17 residues. Germline loops: CDR1 LNHDA, CDR2 SQIVND (reference sequence). These data originate in a study of CD8 T cells in Susac syndrome. Random hexamers served to reverse transcribe roughly 0.45 to 1 ug RNA. From the immunoSEQ multiplex PCR reads, TCRdb called clonotypes with MiXCR, one entry per CDR3 protein. The sample includes about 110,000 distinct CDR3 sequences, about 96% seen only once; the top ten take more than 0.095%. The chain employs TRBV19 and TRBJ2-7, with 10 bases identical to TRBD2. Sequencing was done on a sample of CD4+ T cells from PBMCs. The clonotype originates from a human donor in good health. Here the CDR3 reads CASSSSLAGVRPYEQYF. The CDR3 coding sequence is TGTGCCAGTAGTTCGTCCCTAGCGGGAGTCCGGCCCTACGAGCAGTACTTC.